This TCR beta chain was observed in a study of shared clonotypes between healthy human individuals. Assay execution proceeded at the deep level. The table came from immunoSEQ multiplex PCR; TCRdb's copy has only in-frame clones and leaves some out. The data contain 2 million to 3 million clones, more than 85% of them seen just once; the ten biggest clones take up roughly 0.39%. In this sample, this clone turned up a few times. The germline V and J ends were trimmed by 4 bases and 3 bases, with 9 bases remaining between them. Germline V CDR1 and CDR2: SGHDN, FVKESK. There are 13 residues in the CDR3. The clonotype originates from a man between 18 and 35 years old in good health. Some clones in this sample may be carry-over from other donors' samples. The sample was naive CD4+ T cells from PBMCs. Subset here: CD45RA+ positively selected. V and J are TRBV14 and TRBJ1-2; the D is unclear. The CDR3 is CASSPRGHYGYTF. In DNA form, the CDR3 reads TGTGCCAGCAGCCCACGAGGTCACTATGGCTACACCTTC. Together with reference TRBV14 and TRBJ1-2, the CDR3 gives the full variable domain: EAGVTQFPSHSVIEKGQTVTLRCDPISGHDNLYWYRRVMGKEIKFLLHFVKESKQDESGMPNNRFLAERTGGTYSTLKVQPAELEDSGVYFCASSPRGHYGYTFGSGTRLTVV.